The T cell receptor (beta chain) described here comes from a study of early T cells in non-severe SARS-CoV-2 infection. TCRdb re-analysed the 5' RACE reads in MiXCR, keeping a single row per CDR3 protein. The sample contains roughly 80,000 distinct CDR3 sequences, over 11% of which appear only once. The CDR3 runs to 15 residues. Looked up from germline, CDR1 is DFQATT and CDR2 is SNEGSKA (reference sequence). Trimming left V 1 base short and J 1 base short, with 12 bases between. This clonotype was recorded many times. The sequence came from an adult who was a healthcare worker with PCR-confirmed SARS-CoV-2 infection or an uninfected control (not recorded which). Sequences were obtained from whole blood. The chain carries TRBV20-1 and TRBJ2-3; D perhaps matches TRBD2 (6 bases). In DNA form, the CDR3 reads TGCAGTGCTAGAGTAGCGGCGGCAGGCACAGATACGCAGTATTTT. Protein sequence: CSARVAAAGTDTQYF.